This is a list of T cell receptor beta chains from one sample in a study of cytomegalovirus exposure and HLA in healthy donors. Some clones are missing from TCRdb's copy, which holds only in-frame ones; the method was immunoSEQ multiplex PCR. This sample has around 140,000 clones, with roughly 87% found just once. Sequenced material: PBMCs. These receptors were collected from a woman younger than 35 in good health and CMV-seronegative. Each CDR3 is given with its conserved first and last residue. D genes are given only for firm matches. The listing skips clone size in some rows; elsewhere it reads once, few, many or a size class.

.	TRBV20-1	.	TRBJ2-1	CSARVVSVQFF	TGCAGTGCTAGAGTGGTCAGCGTCCAGTTCTTC
.	TRBV28	TRBD1	TRBJ2-2	CASRDRGYLPGELFF	TGTGCCAGCAGGGACAGGGGGTACCTTCCCGGGGAGCTGTTTTTT
.	TRBV6-5	TRBD1	TRBJ2-7	CASSYSWGDRTYEQYF	TGTGCCAGCAGTTACTCTTGGGGGGACAGGACCTACGAGCAGTACTTC
.	TRBV4-1	.	TRBJ2-7	CASSQLVGGVTFVYF	TGCGCCAGCAGCCAACTGGTCGGAGGGGTCACGTTTGTGTACTTC
.	TRBV5-1	TRBD2	TRBJ2-5	CASSVGTSGGSETQYF	TGCGCCAGCAGCGTGGGGACTAGCGGGGGGTCAGAGACCCAGTACTTC
.	TRBV27	TRBD1	TRBJ1-6	CASSSPGQGGYNSPLHF	TGTGCCAGCAGTTCACCAGGACAGGGAGGCTATAATTCACCCCTCCACTTT
once	TRBV11-2	.	TRBJ1-2	CASSAGTNYGYTF	TGTGCCAGCAGTGCCGGGACTAACTATGGCTACACCTTC
.	TRBV10-3	.	TRBJ2-2	CAISLGNGGNTGELFF	TGTGCCATCAGTTTGGGAAACGGGGGGAACACCGGGGAGCTGTTTTTT
few	TRBV19	.	TRBJ1-2	CASSLDTQGYGYTF	TGTGCCAGTAGCCTGGACACTCAAGGGTATGGCTACACCTTC
.	TRBV4-2	TRBD1	TRBJ2-7	CASSHWGQGSYEQYF	TGTGCCAGCAGCCATTGGGGACAGGGCTCCTACGAGCAGTACTTC
.	TRBV10-1	TRBD1	TRBJ2-1	CARHSHRGHNEQFF	TGCGCCCGTCACTCTCACAGGGGGCACAATGAGCAGTTCTTC
.	TRBV5-1	TRBD1	TRBJ1-4	CASSLSFQGGREKLFF	TGCGCCAGCAGCTTATCCTTTCAGGGGGGTCGGGAAAAACTGTTTTTT
.	TRBV6-1	.	TRBJ1-4	CASSGSRAGEKLFF	TGTGCCAGCAGTGGCAGCAGGGCCGGGGAAAAACTGTTTTTT
.	TRBV9	TRBD1	TRBJ2-7	CASSVLGTGGYEQYF	TGTGCCAGCAGCGTTCTCGGGACAGGGGGCTACGAGCAGTACTTC
.	TRBV27	TRBD1	TRBJ2-7	CASAHAVGTGDIYEQYF	TGTGCCAGCGCACACGCCGTCGGGACAGGGGATATCTACGAGCAGTACTTC
.	TRBV6-5	.	TRBJ1-6	CASRPEGSYNSPLHF	TGTGCCAGCCGTCCCGAGGGCTCCTATAATTCACCCCTCCACTTT
.	TRBV2	.	TRBJ1-1	CASRVDMNTEAFF	TGTGCCAGCCGAGTTGATATGAACACTGAAGCTTTCTTT
.	TRBV29-1	TRBD2	TRBJ2-7	CSVEGPGLAGGLREQYF	TGCAGCGTTGAGGGGCCGGGACTAGCGGGGGGGCTTCGTGAGCAGTACTTC
.	TRBV25-1	.	TRBJ1-4	CASQGFSTNEKLFF	TGTGCCAGCCAGGGGTTTTCAACTAATGAAAAACTGTTTTTT
.	TRBV2	.	TRBJ2-5	CASSEAGVVGWQETQYF	TGTGCCAGCAGTGAAGCGGGAGTGGTGGGGTGGCAAGAGACCCAGTACTTC
.	TRBV5-1	.	TRBJ2-2	CASKAEGSTGELFF	TGCGCCTCCAAGGCGGAGGGTAGCACCGGGGAGCTGTTTTTT
once	TRBV7-8	.	TRBJ2-7	CASRVGGATSYEQYF	TGTGCCAGCAGGGTGGGGGGGGCGACCTCCTACGAGCAGTACTTC